These 5 T cell receptor beta chains were all obtained from the same sample, sequenced in a study of patients and donors after allogeneic stem cell transplantation. TCRdb fed the RT-PCR reads into MiXCR, producing one record per CDR3 protein. The table has more than 150,000 distinct CDR3 sequences, more than 35% seen once. Input material: blood, either unsorted or a sorted T cell fraction (not recorded which). These receptor sequences come from a human donor who was either an allogeneic HSCT recipient or a stem cell or donor lymphocyte infusion donor (not recorded which). It is not recorded whose cells these are; they may come from a transplant donor.

The chain uses TRBV20-1 and TRBJ2-1, with D maybe TRBD1 (6 bases). Trimming pared 3 bases from V and 0 bases from J, leaving 18 bases between. The CDR3 covers 17 residues. The V gene's germline CDR1 is DFQATT and CDR2 SNEGSKA (reference sequence). In DNA, the CDR3 is TGCAGTGCTAGGGTGGCATTTGGACAGAGCTCCTACAATGAGCAGTTCTTC. Amino acids: CSARVAFGQSSYNEQFF.

The rearrangement links TRBV20-1 to TRBJ2-7; the match to TRBD2 covers 7 bases. Germline lookup yields CDR1 DFQATT and CDR2 SNEGSKA (reference sequence). V shed 4 bases and J 2 bases; nucleotides not matched to a gene: 8. CDR3 size: 14 residues. Here the CDR3 DNA reads TGCAGTGCTAAACTCGGGACTACAGCCTACGAGCAGTACTTC. It is translated as CSAKLGTTAYEQYF.

This clonotype occurred a few times. The chain combines TRBV6-6 with TRBJ2-4; 10 bases fit TRBD2. CDR3 size: 15 residues. Germline V gives CDR1 MNHNY, CDR2 SVGAGI (reference sequence). V lost 4 bases to trimming and J lost 8 bases; unmatched junction nucleotides: 8. The CDR3 DNA is TGTGCCAGCAGTTCCAGTGGGACTAGCGAGTACATTCAGTACTTC. This encodes CASSSSGTSEYIQYF.

The V and J genes are TRBV6-5 and TRBJ1-6; D ambiguous. Germline lookup yields CDR1 MNHEY and CDR2 SVGAGI. This CDR3 spans 15 amino acids. Trimming cost V 0 bases and J 9 bases, with 12 bases left between them. The CDR3 spells CASSYSLVATSPLHF. CDR3 sequence (DNA): TGTGCCAGCAGTTACTCCCTAGTAGCTACTTCACCCCTCCACTTT.

This clonotype was seen only once. This chain connects TRBV15 to TRBJ2-1; no firm D call. Per the germline V gene, CDR1 is LNHNV and CDR2 is YYDKDF (reference sequence). The CDR3 extends over 13 amino acids. Trimming removed 1 base from V and 10 bases from J, with 11 bases in between. The CDR3 nucleotides read TGTGCCACCAGCAGAGCGGAGACCCCAGAGCAGTTCTTC. This gives the protein CATSRAETPEQFF. The whole variable domain, filled in from reference TRBV15 and TRBJ2-1, reads DAMVIQNPRYQVTQFGKPVTLSCSQTLNHNVMYWYQQKSSQAPKLLFHYYDKDFNNEADTPDNFQSRRPNTSFCFLDIRSPGLGDTAMYLCATSRAETPEQFFGPGTRLTVL.